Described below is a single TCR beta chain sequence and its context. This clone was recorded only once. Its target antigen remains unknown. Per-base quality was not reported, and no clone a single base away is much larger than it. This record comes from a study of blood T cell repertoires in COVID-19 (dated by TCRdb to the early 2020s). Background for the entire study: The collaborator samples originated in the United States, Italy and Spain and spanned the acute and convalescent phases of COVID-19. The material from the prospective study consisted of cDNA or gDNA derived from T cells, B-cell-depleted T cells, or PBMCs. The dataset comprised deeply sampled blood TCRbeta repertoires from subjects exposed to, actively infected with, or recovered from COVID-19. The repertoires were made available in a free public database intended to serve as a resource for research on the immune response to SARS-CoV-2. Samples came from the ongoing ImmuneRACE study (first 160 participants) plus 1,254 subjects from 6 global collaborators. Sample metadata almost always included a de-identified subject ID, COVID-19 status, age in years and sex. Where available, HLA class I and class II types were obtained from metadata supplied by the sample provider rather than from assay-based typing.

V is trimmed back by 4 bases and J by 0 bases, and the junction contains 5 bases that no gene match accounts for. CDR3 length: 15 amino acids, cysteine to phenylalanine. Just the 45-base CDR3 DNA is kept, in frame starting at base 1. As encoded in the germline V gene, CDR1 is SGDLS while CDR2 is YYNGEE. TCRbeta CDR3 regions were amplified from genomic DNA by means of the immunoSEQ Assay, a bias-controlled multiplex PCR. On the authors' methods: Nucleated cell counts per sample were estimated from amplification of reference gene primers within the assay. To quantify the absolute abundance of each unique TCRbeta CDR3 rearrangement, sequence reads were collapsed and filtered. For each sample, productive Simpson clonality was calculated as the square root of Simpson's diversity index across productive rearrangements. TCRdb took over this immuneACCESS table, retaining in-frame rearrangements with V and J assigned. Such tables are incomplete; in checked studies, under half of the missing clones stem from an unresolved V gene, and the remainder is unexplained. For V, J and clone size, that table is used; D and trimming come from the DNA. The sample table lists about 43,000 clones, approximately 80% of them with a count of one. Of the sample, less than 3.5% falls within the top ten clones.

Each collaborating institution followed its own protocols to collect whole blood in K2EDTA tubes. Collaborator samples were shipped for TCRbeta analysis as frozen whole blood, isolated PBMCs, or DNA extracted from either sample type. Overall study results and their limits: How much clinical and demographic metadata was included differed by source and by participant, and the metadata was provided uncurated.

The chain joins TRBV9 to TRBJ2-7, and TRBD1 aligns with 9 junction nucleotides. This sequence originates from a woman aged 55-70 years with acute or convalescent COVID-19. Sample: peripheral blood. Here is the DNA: TGTGCCAGCAGCCCGAGGACAGGGGACTCCTACGAGCAGTACTTC. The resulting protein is CASSPRTGDSYEQYF.